Listed below are T cell receptor beta chains from one sample, sequenced in a study of Ad26.COV2.S vaccination and SARS-CoV-2 variants. Clones were read by immunoSEQ multiplex PCR, and TCRdb kept only the in-frame ones, dropping some. This table has around 300,000 clones, around nine tenths appearing once. The input for sequencing was peripheral blood, taken in a trial of Ad26.COV2.S vaccine versus placebo. These receptors were obtained from a person aged 18 to 59 who received the Ad26.COV2.S COVID-19 vaccine or a placebo. Both conserved end residues are part of each CDR3. A D gene is named only where the DNA matches it firmly. Clone size is not always given. Where it is, it says once, few, many or a class for expanded clones.

j_gene,v_gene,d_gene,abundance,CDR3aa,CDR3nt
TRBJ2-3,TRBV19,-,-,CASSIDGGRDTQYF,TGTGCCAGTAGTATAGATGGGGGAAGAGATACGCAGTATTTT
TRBJ1-2,TRBV5-3,-,-,CARSSPRGPNYGYTF,TGTGCCAGAAGCTCCCCCCGGGGACCTAACTATGGCTACACCTTC
TRBJ2-1,TRBV4-3,-,-,CASSQAEGRMDNEQFF,TGCGCCAGCAGCCAAGCTGAGGGCAGAATGGACAATGAGCAGTTCTTC
TRBJ2-7,TRBV11-2,-,-,CASSLSGAAPYEQYF,TGTGCCAGCAGCTTAAGTGGGGCAGCTCCGTACGAGCAGTACTTC
TRBJ1-2,TRBV11-2,TRBD1,-,CASSTHTGVSYGYTF,TGTGCCAGCAGCACCCACACAGGGGTTAGCTATGGCTACACCTTC
TRBJ1-2,TRBV19,TRBD1,-,CASSPGQGNYGYTF,TGTGCCAGTAGTCCGGGACAGGGTAACTATGGCTACACCTTC
TRBJ2-3,TRBV5-1,-,-,CASNSRVGDTQYF,TGCGCCAGCAATTCCAGGGTTGGAGATACGCAGTATTTT
TRBJ2-7,TRBV7-9,-,-,CASSGEVAVSYEQYF,TGTGCCAGCAGCGGGGAGGTGGCGGTCTCCTACGAGCAGTACTTC
TRBJ1-1,TRBV7-6,-,-,CASSPYGDLGTEAFF,TGTGCCAGCAGCCCCTACGGTGACTTGGGCACTGAAGCTTTCTTT
TRBJ2-1,TRBV10-1,TRBD2,-,CASSEGGGDRNEQFF,TGCGCCAGCAGTGAAGGTGGGGGGGACCGGAATGAGCAGTTCTTC
TRBJ2-1,TRBV19,TRBD2,-,CASSSLAGGPYNEQFF,TGTGCCAGTAGTTCACTAGCGGGAGGCCCCTACAATGAGCAGTTCTTC
TRBJ2-1,TRBV11-1,-,-,CASSLRAVSNGEQFF,TGTGCCAGCAGCTTACGGGCAGTATCGAACGGTGAGCAGTTCTTC
TRBJ1-1,TRBV5-5,-,once,CASSLRWTEAFF,TGTGCCAGCAGCTTGCGGTGGACTGAAGCTTTCTTT
TRBJ1-4,TRBV20-1,-,-,CSAGAGEKLFF,TGCAGTGCTGGTGCTGGTGAAAAACTGTTTTTT
TRBJ1-4,TRBV11-2,-,-,CASSLGQGIMRSEKLFF,TGTGCCAGCAGCTTAGGGCAGGGAATCATGAGAAGTGAAAAACTGTTTTTT
TRBJ1-4,TRBV30,-,-,CAWSVYSNEKLFF,TGTGCCTGGAGTGTTTATTCAAATGAAAAACTGTTTTTT
TRBJ2-1,TRBV27,-,-,CASSLIAGTESYNEQFF,TGTGCCAGCAGTTTAATAGCCGGGACTGAATCCTACAATGAGCAGTTCTTC
TRBJ2-1,TRBV6-5,TRBD1,-,CASALQTGSRGEQFF,TGTGCCAGCGCACTCCAGACAGGGTCAAGGGGTGAGCAGTTCTTC
TRBJ1-6,TRBV6-5,TRBD1,-,CASSYSQGANSPLHF,TGTGCCAGCAGTTACTCGCAGGGGGCAAATTCACCCCTCCACTTT
TRBJ2-1,TRBV6-4,TRBD1,-,CASRAPRQGETGHNEQFF,TGTGCCAGCAGGGCCCCCCGACAGGGGGAGACGGGCCACAATGAGCAGTTCTTC
TRBJ1-1,TRBV6-2/TRBV6-3,-,-,CASSQGQREAFF,TGTGCCAGCAGCCAAGGACAGCGTGAAGCTTTCTTT
TRBJ2-3,TRBV18,-,-,CASSPYVLRGTDTQYF,TGTGCCAGCTCACCCTACGTCCTTCGTGGAACAGATACGCAGTATTTT
TRBJ2-3,TRBV11-2,-,-,CASSLGRAQYF,TGTGCCAGCAGCTTAGGTAGGGCGCAGTATTTT
TRBJ2-7,TRBV29-1,-,-,CSVERQGTYEQYF,TGCAGCGTTGAACGGCAGGGAACCTACGAGCAGTACTTC
TRBJ2-7,TRBV7-9,-,-,CASSSGTSYEQYF,TGTGCCAGCAGCTCGGGGACGTCCTACGAGCAGTACTTC
TRBJ2-7,TRBV28,TRBD1,-,CASSPRTGVYEQYF,TGTGCCAGCAGCCCAAGGACAGGGGTCTACGAGCAGTACTTC
TRBJ2-2,TRBV7-2,TRBD2,few,CASSALAGFTGELFF,TGTGCCAGCAGCGCACTAGCGGGGTTCACCGGGGAGCTGTTTTTT
TRBJ1-3,TRBV30,-,-,CAWSRGLSGNTIYF,TGTGCCTGGAGTAGGGGCCTCTCTGGAAACACCATATATTTT